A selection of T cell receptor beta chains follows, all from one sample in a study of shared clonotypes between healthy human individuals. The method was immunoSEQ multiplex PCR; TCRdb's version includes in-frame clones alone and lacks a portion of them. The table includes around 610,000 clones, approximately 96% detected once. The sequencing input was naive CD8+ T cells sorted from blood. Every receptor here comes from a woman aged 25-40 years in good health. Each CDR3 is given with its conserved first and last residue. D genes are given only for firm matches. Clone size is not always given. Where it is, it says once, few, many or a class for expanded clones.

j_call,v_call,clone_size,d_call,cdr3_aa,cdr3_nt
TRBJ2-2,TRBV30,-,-,CAWSVGGLGTGELFF,TGTGCCTGGAGTGTAGGCGGCCTGGGGACCGGGGAGCTGTTTTTT
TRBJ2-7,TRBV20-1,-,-,CSARVFTEQYF,TGCAGTGCTAGAGTGTTCACCGAGCAGTACTTC
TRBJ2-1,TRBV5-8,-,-,CASSPWATRQFF,TGTGCCAGCAGCCCCTGGGCTACCCGGCAGTTCTTC
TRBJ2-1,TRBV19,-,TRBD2,CASSFLAGINEQFF,TGTGCCAGTAGTTTCCTAGCGGGGATCAATGAGCAGTTCTTC
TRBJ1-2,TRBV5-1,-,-,CASSLDTVGYGYTF,TGCGCCAGCAGCCTAGACACCGTGGGCTATGGCTACACCTTC
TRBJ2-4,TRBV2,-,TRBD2,CASRLAGVAKNIQYF,TGTGCCAGCAGGCTAGCGGGGGTAGCCAAAAACATTCAGTACTTC
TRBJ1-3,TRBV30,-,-,CAWTANWTLWGNTIYF,TGTGCCTGGACCGCGAACTGGACCCTCTGGGGAAACACCATATATTTT
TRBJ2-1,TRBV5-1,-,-,CASSNPIYNEQFF,TGCGCCAGCAGTAACCCCATTTACAATGAGCAGTTCTTC
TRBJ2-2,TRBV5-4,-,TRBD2,CASSYAGAGPGGELFF,TGTGCCAGCAGCTACGCGGGAGCCGGCCCCGGCGGGGAGCTGTTTTTT
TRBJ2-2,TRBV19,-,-,CASSIDREVGELFF,TGTGCCAGTAGTATAGATAGGGAGGTCGGGGAGCTGTTTTTT
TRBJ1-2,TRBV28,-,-,CASSLGAGARDGYTF,TGTGCCAGCAGCTTAGGGGCAGGGGCCCGGGATGGCTACACCTTC
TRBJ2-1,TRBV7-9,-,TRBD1,CASRDSSSDEQFF,TGTGCCAGCCGGGACAGCTCGAGCGATGAGCAGTTCTTC
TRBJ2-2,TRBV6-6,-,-,CASTLTRGYGGELFF,TGTGCCTCAACTTTAACCCGGGGGTATGGCGGGGAGCTGTTTTTT
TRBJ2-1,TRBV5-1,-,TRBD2,CASSLVGRGGSEQFF,TGCGCCAGCAGCTTGGTAGGCCGGGGGGGCTCGGAGCAGTTCTTC
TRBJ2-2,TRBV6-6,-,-,CASSWASVGGELFF,TGTGCCAGCAGTTGGGCCTCGGTTGGCGGGGAGCTGTTTTTT
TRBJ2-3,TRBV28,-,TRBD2,CASSSPLQRGNTDTQYF,TGTGCCAGCAGTTCCCCCCTACAGCGGGGAAACACAGATACGCAGTATTTT
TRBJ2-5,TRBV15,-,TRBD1,CATSRVRQGIETQYF,TGTGCCACCAGCAGAGTACGACAGGGAATAGAGACCCAGTACTTC
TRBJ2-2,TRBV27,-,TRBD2,CASSRLADNTGELFF,TGTGCCAGCAGTCGACTAGCGGATAACACCGGGGAGCTGTTTTTT
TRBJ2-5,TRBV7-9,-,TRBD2,CASSPTSGRRQETQYF,TGTGCCAGCAGCCCGACTAGCGGGAGACGTCAAGAGACCCAGTACTTC
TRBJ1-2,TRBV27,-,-,CASSTSLQGFPYGYTF,TGTGCCAGCAGTACGTCCCTTCAGGGCTTTCCCTATGGCTACACCTTC
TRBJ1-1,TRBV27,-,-,CASSSLGGLGTEAFF,TGTGCCAGCAGTTCACTGGGGGGGCTGGGCACTGAAGCTTTCTTT
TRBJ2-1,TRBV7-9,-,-,CASSLALRYNEQFF,TGTGCCAGCAGCTTAGCGCTACGGTACAATGAGCAGTTCTTC
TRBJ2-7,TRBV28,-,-,CASSFKGSTYEQYF,TGTGCCAGCAGTTTCAAGGGGAGCACCTACGAGCAGTACTTC
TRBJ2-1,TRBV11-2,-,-,CASSLEFAATNEQFF,TGTGCCAGCAGCTTAGAGTTTGCAGCTACCAATGAGCAGTTCTTC
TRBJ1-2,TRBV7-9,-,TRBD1,CASSIYGTAVGGYTF,TGTGCCAGCAGCATCTACGGGACAGCAGTAGGTGGCTACACCTTC
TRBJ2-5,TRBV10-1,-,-,CATVKGSVTQYF,TGCGCCACCGTAAAGGGGTCGGTGACCCAGTACTTC
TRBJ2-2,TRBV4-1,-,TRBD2,CASSQTPGLAGLTGELFF,TGCGCCAGCAGCCAAACCCCGGGACTAGCGGGTCTAACCGGGGAGCTGTTTTTT
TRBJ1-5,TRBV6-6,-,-,CASSYSHQPQHF,TGTGCCAGCAGTTACTCGCATCAGCCCCAGCATTTT
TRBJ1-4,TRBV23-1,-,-,CASTLTPQIGEKLFF,TGCGCCAGTACTCTTACCCCCCAAATAGGGGAAAAACTGTTTTTT
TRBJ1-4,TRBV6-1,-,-,CASSEEDYTSEKLFF,TGTGCCAGCAGTGAAGAGGACTACACTAGTGAAAAACTGTTTTTT
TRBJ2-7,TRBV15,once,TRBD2,CATSSKRDYEQYF,TGTGCCACCAGCAGCAAGCGGGACTACGAGCAGTACTTC
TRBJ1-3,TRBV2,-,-,CASSEANPGVLNTIYF,TGTGCCAGCAGTGAAGCCAACCCAGGGGTTCTAAACACCATATATTTT
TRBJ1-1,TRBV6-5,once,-,CASSFGGAGTEAFF,TGTGCCAGCAGTTTTGGGGGGGCGGGCACTGAAGCTTTCTTT
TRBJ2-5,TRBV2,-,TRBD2,CASSETSPTQETQYF,TGTGCCAGCAGTGAGACTAGCCCCACCCAAGAGACCCAGTACTTC
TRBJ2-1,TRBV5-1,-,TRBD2,CASSTAGTSGANEQFF,TGCGCCAGCAGCACTGCCGGGACTAGCGGGGCCAATGAGCAGTTCTTC
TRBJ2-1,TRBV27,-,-,CASSLIHRRELWGEQFF,TGTGCCAGCAGCCTCATCCATAGGAGAGAGTTATGGGGTGAGCAGTTCTTC
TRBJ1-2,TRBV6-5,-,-,CASSYRETDGYTF,TGTGCCAGCAGTTACAGGGAAACGGATGGCTACACCTTC
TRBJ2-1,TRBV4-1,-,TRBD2,CASSQTSGSLGQFF,TGCGCCAGCAGCCAAACTAGCGGGAGTTTAGGGCAGTTCTTC
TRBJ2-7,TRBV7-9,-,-,CASSLVGGVIHEQYF,TGTGCCAGCAGCTTAGTGGGGGGCGTTATCCACGAGCAGTACTTC
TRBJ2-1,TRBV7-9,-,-,CASSLGRDEQFF,TGTGCCAGCAGCTTAGGCCGGGATGAGCAGTTCTTC
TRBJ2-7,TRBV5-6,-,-,CASSFATGALTYEQYF,TGTGCCAGCAGCTTTGCGACAGGCGCCCTTACCTACGAGCAGTACTTC
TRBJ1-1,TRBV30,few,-,CAWIQGTEAFF,TGTGCCTGGATTCAGGGCACTGAAGCTTTCTTT
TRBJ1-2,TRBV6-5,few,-,CASSYSKGSLNGYTF,TGTGCCAGCAGTTACTCGAAGGGATCCCTTAATGGCTACACCTTC
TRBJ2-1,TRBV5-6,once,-,CASSSGRTGHNEQFF,TGTGCCAGCAGCTCTGGCCGCACAGGGCACAATGAGCAGTTCTTC
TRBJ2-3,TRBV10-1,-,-,CASSESVRDTQYF,TGCGCCAGCAGTGAGTCGGTGAGGGATACGCAGTATTTT
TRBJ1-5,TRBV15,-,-,CATSRGRGNQPQHF,TGTGCCACCAGCAGGGGGCGAGGGAATCAGCCCCAGCATTTT
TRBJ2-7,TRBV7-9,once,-,CASSRTSGAGYEQYF,TGTGCCAGCAGCCGTACCTCGGGTGCGGGTTACGAGCAGTACTTC
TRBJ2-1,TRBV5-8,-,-,CASSPKTAIEQFF,TGTGCCAGCAGTCCGAAGACGGCGATTGAGCAGTTCTTC
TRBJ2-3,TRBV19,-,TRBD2,CASSPTSVGTDTQYF,TGTGCCAGTAGTCCCACTAGCGTTGGCACAGATACGCAGTATTTT
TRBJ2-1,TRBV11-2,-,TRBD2,CASSITSGSLYEQFF,TGTGCCAGCAGCATAACTAGCGGGAGTCTCTATGAGCAGTTCTTC
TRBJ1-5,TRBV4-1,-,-,CASSPRSGNKEPQHF,TGCGCCAGCAGCCCAAGATCAGGGAATAAGGAGCCCCAGCATTTT
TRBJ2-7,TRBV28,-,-,CASSPGVLNYEQYF,TGTGCCAGCAGTCCGGGAGTCCTAAACTACGAGCAGTACTTC
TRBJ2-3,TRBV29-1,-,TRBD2,CSVEGGREDPDTQYF,TGCAGCGTTGAAGGGGGGCGGGAGGACCCAGATACGCAGTATTTT
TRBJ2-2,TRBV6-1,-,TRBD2,CASSGKGAGRSGTGELFF,TGTGCCAGCAGTGGGAAGGGAGCGGGAAGGTCTGGGACCGGGGAGCTGTTTTTT
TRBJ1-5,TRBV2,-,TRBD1,CARSGTGGSNQPQHF,TGTGCCAGAAGTGGGACAGGGGGCTCCAATCAGCCCCAGCATTTT
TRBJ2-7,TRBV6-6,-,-,CASMGDLSYEQYF,TGTGCCAGTATGGGGGACCTTTCCTACGAGCAGTACTTC
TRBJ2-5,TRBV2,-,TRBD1,CAYHLRDRERIRSETQYF,TGTGCCTACCATCTCCGAGACAGGGAACGGATCAGGTCGGAGACCCAGTACTTC
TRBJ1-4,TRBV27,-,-,CASSTAARGKNEKLFF,TGTGCCAGCAGTACGGCTGCCCGCGGTAAAAATGAAAAACTGTTTTTT